The 17 T cell receptor beta chains given below trace back to one sample, sequenced in a study of patients and donors after allogeneic stem cell transplantation. Each CDR3 protein gets one entry after TCRdb re-called the RT-PCR reads with MiXCR. The table includes 200,000 to 250,000 distinct CDR3 sequences, around 14% detected once. Input material: blood, either unsorted or a sorted T cell fraction (not recorded which). These TCRs come from a human donor who was either an allogeneic HSCT recipient or a stem cell or donor lymphocyte infusion donor (not recorded which). It is not recorded whose cells these are; they may come from a transplant donor.

This clonotype appeared many times. The V gene is TRBV5-6, the J gene TRBJ2-3, with 7 bases aligning to TRBD1. V dropped 6 bases and J dropped 6; count of bases not matched to a gene: 13. The CDR3 extends over 15 amino acids. From germline, CDR1 is SGHDT and CDR2 YYEEEE. This chain's CDR3 is CASTPPGQGVDTQYF. The CDR3 nucleotides read TGTGCCAGCACCCCTCCCGGGCAGGGGGTGGATACGCAGTATTTT.

In this sample, this clonotype turned up a few times. V usage is TRBV4-2 and J usage is TRBJ2-1, with 14 bases fitting TRBD2. The CDR3 has 17 residues. Germline loops: CDR1 LGHNA, CDR2 YNFKEQ. V was pared by 3 bases and J by 8 bases, with 9 bases of the junction left unmatched. CDR3 residues: CASSQEGTSGGGDEQFF. The CDR3 DNA is TGTGCCAGCAGCCAGGAGGGGACTAGCGGGGGCGGTGATGAGCAGTTCTTC.

There are a few counts of this clonotype. V usage is TRBV5-1 and J usage is TRBJ1-4, with 11 nucleotides matching TRBD1. The junction had 15 bases not matched to a gene; V was cut back by 2 bases and J by 9 bases. Germline assignment: CDR1 SGHRS and CDR2 YFSETQ. This CDR3 spans 18 amino acids. Here the CDR3 reads CASSFGTGGTGLSQKLFF. The CDR3, as DNA: TGCGCCAGCAGCTTCGGGACAGGGGGGACCGGGTTGTCCCAAAAACTGTTTTTT.

This chain uses TRBV15 with TRBJ1-5, with 7 bases that match TRBD1. Per the germline V gene, CDR1 is LNHNV and CDR2 is YYDKDF (reference sequence). The CDR3 extends over 15 amino acids. Unmatched junction bases numbered 4, after V lost 3 bases and J lost 2 bases. CDR3 in DNA: TGTGCCACCAGCAGTCAAACAGGGGGCAATCAGCCCCAGCATTTT. This sequence encodes CATSSQTGGNQPQHF.

This clonotype appeared many times. This CDR3 reads CASSQAGGNTEAFF. The CDR3 DNA reads as TGTGCCAGCAGCCAAGCCGGTGGGAACACTGAAGCTTTCTTT. The chain links TRBV3-1 to TRBJ1-1; no firm D call. Germline V gene lookup returns CDR1 LGHDT and CDR2 YNNKEL (reference sequence). CDR3 length: 14 residues. The V gene lost 1 base and the J gene lost 1 base, with 7 bases spanning the gap.

This chain connects TRBV6-6 to TRBJ1-1; D gene unclear. Per germline, CDR1 MNHNY and CDR2 SVGAGI (reference sequence). The CDR3 has 13 residues. Trimming cost V 6 bases and J 1 base, with 9 bases left between them. For the CDR3, the DNA is TGTGCCAGCAGGGTAGGGTCGAACACTGAAGCTTTCTTT. Its translation: CASRVGSNTEAFF.

This clonotype showed up many times. This chain connects TRBV5-1 to TRBJ1-6, with TRBD1 matching 7 bases. Per the germline V gene, CDR1 is SGHRS and CDR2 is YFSETQ. J lost 6 bases, V lost 5 bases, and 5 bases had no gene match. This CDR3 region has 14 residues. For the CDR3, the DNA is TGCGCCAGCAGATCGGGACAGTCTAATTCACCCCTCCACTTT. Its translation: CASRSGQSNSPLHF.

The rearrangement uses TRBV3-1 and TRBJ2-3; 8 bases match TRBD2. The germline V gene has CDR1 LGHDT and CDR2 YNNKEL (reference sequence). CDR3 length: 15 residues. V was clipped by 3 bases and J by 3 bases; unmatched bases: 5. The CDR3 here is CASSHRAGATDTQYF. The CDR3 coding sequence is TGTGCCAGCAGCCACCGAGCGGGGGCTACAGATACGCAGTATTTT.

The sample holds many counts of this clonotype. The chain has TRBV15 and TRBJ1-5, with D uncertain. Trimming took off 2 bases at V and 4 bases at J, with 6 bases between the two ends. Germline-derived CDR1 and CDR2 are LNHNV and YYDKDF (reference sequence). The CDR3 covers 13 residues. CDR3 region: CATSRWVNQPQHF. DNA for the CDR3: TGTGCCACCAGCAGATGGGTGAATCAGCCCCAGCATTTT.

The chain carries TRBV2 and TRBJ2-1, with 8 bases aligning to TRBD1. The CDR3 is 14 residues long. V lost 2 bases, J lost 6 bases, and 3 bases stayed unmatched. Germline V gene lookup returns CDR1 SNHLY and CDR2 FYNNEI. Written as DNA, the CDR3 is TGTGCCAGCAGTGAAAGGACAGGGCCCAATGAGCAGTTCTTC. As protein: CASSERTGPNEQFF.

V gene TRBV4-1 combines with J gene TRBJ2-3; the match to TRBD2 covers 7 bases. With V trimmed by 0 bases and J by 4 bases, 10 bases remained unmatched. The CDR3 has 17 amino acids. Germline V gives CDR1 MGHRA, CDR2 YSYEKL. CDR3 sequence reads: CASSQEAPDLAADTQYF. CDR3 nucleotide sequence: TGCGCCAGCAGCCAAGAGGCCCCGGACCTAGCGGCAGATACGCAGTATTTT.

The genes are TRBV12-3 or TRBV12-4 and TRBJ2-2; D is possibly TRBD1 (6 bases). The CDR3 spans 12 residues. V lost 5 bases and J lost 7, with 8 bases in between. The CDR3 reads CASSTGFGELFF. CDR3 nucleotides: TGTGCCAGCAGTACAGGGTTCGGGGAGCTGTTTTTT.

This clonotype was picked up a small number of times. This chain joins TRBV6-1 and TRBJ2-7; weak D call: TRBD2 (5 bases). CDR1 and CDR2 (germline): MNHNS, SASEGT. CDR3 length equals 14 residues. V lost 5 bases and J lost 0, with 11 bases in between. The CDR3, as DNA: TGTGCCAGCAGTCCCCGGACTTCCTCCTACGAGCAGTACTTC. Protein: CASSPRTSSYEQYF.

This clonotype was seen a handful of times. The rearrangement joins TRBV4-3 to TRBJ2-4; D not resolved. This CDR3 region has 14 residues. The V gene's germline CDR1 is LGHNA and CDR2 YSLEER. Trimming pared 3 bases from V and 0 bases from J, leaving 6 bases between. The CDR3 nucleotides are TGCGCCAGCAGCCAGACAATAGCCAAAAACATTCAGTACTTC. Residues: CASSQTIAKNIQYF.

The gene calls are TRBV19 and TRBJ1-2; tentative D call: TRBD1 (6 bases). V gave up 5 bases and J gave up 8 bases, with 27 bases separating them. The CDR3 has 17 amino acids. Germline loops: CDR1 LNHDA, CDR2 SQIVND (reference sequence). The DNA for the CDR3 is TGTGCCAGTAGTCCTAGGGACACGGACTTGACCCTTGTCGGCTACACCTTC. Translating it yields CASSPRDTDLTLVGYTF.

The rearrangement links TRBV6-2 or TRBV6-3 to TRBJ1-1; maybe TRBD1 (6 bases). This CDR3 contains 14 residues. The ends were cut back, 2 bases at V and 4 bases at J, with 11 bases in the middle. Germline values: CDR1 MNHEY, CDR2 SVGEGT. The CDR3 nucleotides are TGTGCCAGCAGTTACACCACAGGGTTCACTGAAGCTTTCTTT. It codes for CASSYTTGFTEAFF.

This sequence joins TRBV29-1 and TRBJ1-1; D may be TRBD1 (5 bases). This CDR3 is 12 amino acids long. Germline values: CDR1 SQVTM, CDR2 ANQGSEA. V shed 6 bases and J shed 7 bases, with 15 bases lying between them. The CDR3 spells CSVVTGAFEAFF. CDR3 bases: TGCAGCGTAGTGACCGGGGCGTTTGAAGCTTTCTTT.